Included here is one T cell receptor beta chain sequence, with context. This entry comes from a study of blood T cell repertoires in COVID-19. Across the study: T cells, B-cell-depleted T cells, or PBMCs supplied cDNA or gDNA.

The CDR3 loop spans 14 amino acids. Trimming left V 4 bases short and J 5 bases short, with 14 bases between. The V gene's germline CDR1 is SEHNR and CDR2 FQNEAQ (reference sequence). Original analysis: Amplification of reference gene primers was used by the study to estimate nucleated cell counts. TCRdb's copy holds only in-frame clones and misses some; the assay was immunoSEQ multiplex PCR. V, J and clone size are taken as reported in that table, and D and trimming were inferred from the DNA itself. The repertoire holds approximately 40,000 clones, approximately 91% seen once, with about 2.1% in the top ten.

The rearrangement links TRBV7-9 to TRBJ1-1; D perhaps matches TRBD1 (5 bases). The TCR originated in a human donor in a cohort sampled during active COVID-19. Source material: peripheral blood. The CDR3 protein is CASSYGGGMTEAFF. CDR3 DNA: TGTGCCAGCAGCTACGGGGGAGGAATGACTGAAGCTTTCTTT. The full variable domain, with the rest looked up from reference TRBV7-9 and TRBJ1-1, is DTGVSQNPRHKITKRGQNVTFRCDPISEHNRLYWYRQTLGQGPEFLTYFQNEAQLEKSRLLSDRFSAERPKGSFSTLEIQRTEQGDSAMYLCASSYGGGMTEAFFGQGTRLTVV.